These 19 T cell receptor beta chains were sequenced from one sample in a study of T cells in Graves' hyperthyroidism and ophthalmopathy. TCR beta CDR3 sequences were amplified from RNA transcripts. HTBI primers drove first-round RT-PCR of the TCR CDR3. Each CDR3 protein is one row after TCRdb ran MiXCR on the multiplex PCR reads. Of about 290,000 distinct CDR3 sequences in the sample, 12% to 15% are singletons; the top ten hold 30% to 35%. Sequencing was performed on blood. The origin of the receptors is a woman aged 45-65 years with Graves' hyperthyroidism that later progressed to Graves' ophthalmopathy.

In this sample, this clonotype turned up many times. The chain is built from TRBV30 and TRBJ1-1; TRBD1 is a possible D gene (6 bases). Trimming removed 8 bases from V and 0 bases from J, with 10 bases in between. The CDR3 runs 12 residues. From germline, CDR1 is GTSNPN and CDR2 SVGIG (reference sequence). CDR3 residues: CARRGMNTEAFF. The CDR3 DNA is TGTGCCCGAAGGGGGATGAACACTGAAGCTTTCTTT.

Remarks on this clonotype: It may be a read error: a sequence one base away is much more abundant. The CDR3 spells CASSDGQGEALF. CDR3 sequence (DNA): TGTGCCAGCAGCGACGGACAGGGTGAAGCTCTCTTT. The chain couples TRBV7-9 to TRBJ1-1; 8 bases are shared with TRBD1. Germline V gene data show CDR1 as SEHNR and CDR2 as FQNEAQ (reference sequence). The CDR3 extends over 12 amino acids.

In this sample, this clonotype turned up a few times. The V call is TRBV10-3, the J call TRBJ2-5; TRBD2 matches 9 bases. The CDR3 sequence is 17 residues long. Germline V gives CDR1 ENHRY, CDR2 SYGVKD. The V segment lost 0 bases and the J segment 5 bases; nucleotides outside the gene matches: 10. The CDR3 loop is CAISESLAGVLWETQYF. The CDR3 DNA sequence: TGTGCCATCAGTGAGTCTTTAGCGGGAGTTCTGTGGGAGACCCAGTACTTC.

This clonotype was counted many times. The chain links TRBV5-1 to TRBJ2-2, with 7 bases fitting TRBD1. V lost 1 base, J lost 3 bases, and 0 bases stayed unmatched. The length of the CDR3 is 14 residues. Germline V gene sequence: CDR1 SGHRS, CDR2 YFSETQ. CDR3 coding DNA: TGCGCCAGCAGCTTGACAGGGGACACCGGGGAGCTGTTTTTT. Its protein product is CASSLTGDTGELFF.

This sequence joins TRBV28 and TRBJ2-5, with TRBD2 matching over 8 bases. V was pared by 3 bases and J by 2 bases, with 5 bases of the junction left unmatched. Germline loops: CDR1 MDHEN, CDR2 SYDVKM. This CDR3 spans 15 amino acids. The DNA for the CDR3 is TGTGCCAGCAGTTTGAGGGTAGCGGGACAAGAGACCCAGTACTTC. Amino acids: CASSLRVAGQETQYF. The variable domain in full, with the rest retrieved from reference TRBV28 and TRBJ2-5, is DVKVTQSSRYLVKRTGEKVFLECVQDMDHENMFWYRQDPGLGLRLIYFSYDVKMKEKGDIPEGYSVSREKKERFSLILESASTNQTSMYLCASSLRVAGQETQYFGPGTRLLVL.

This clonotype was counted many times. This chain links TRBV2 with TRBJ2-1; TRBD1 aligns across 7 bases. This CDR3 is built from 13 residues. Trimming cost V 4 bases and J 5 bases; bases outside gene matches: 2. CDR1 and CDR2 from the germline V gene are SNHLY and FYNNEI. The CDR3 region is CASSGQGNNEQFF. The CDR3, as DNA: TGTGCCAGCAGTGGACAGGGCAACAATGAGCAGTTCTTC. Full variable domain (remainder filled in from reference TRBV2 and TRBJ2-1): EPEVTQTPSHQVTQMGQEVILRCVPISNHLYFYWYRQILGQKVEFLVSFYNNEISEKSEIFDDQFSVERPDGSNFTLKIRSTKLEDSAMYFCASSGQGNNEQFFGPGTRLTVL.

This clonotype was counted many times. The V and J genes are TRBV11-1 and TRBJ2-7; 8 bases fit TRBD1. Unmatched junction bases numbered 9, after V lost 5 bases and J lost 6 bases. CDR3 length: 14 residues. Germline V gene sequence: CDR1 SGHAT, CDR2 FQDESV (reference sequence). The CDR3 sequence is CASSRSLDRGEQYF. The CDR3 coding sequence is TGTGCCAGCAGCCGCTCGTTAGACAGGGGCGAGCAGTACTTC.

The gene calls are TRBV28 and TRBJ2-3; tentatively, D is TRBD1 (5 bases). This CDR3 comprises 16 residues. Germline V lookup: CDR1 MDHEN, CDR2 SYDVKM. V was pared by 6 bases and J by 2 bases, with 18 bases between. The chain's CDR3 is CASRDLGGALTDTQYF. The CDR3 DNA follows: TGTGCCAGCAGAGACCTTGGTGGGGCGCTCACAGATACGCAGTATTTT.

This clonotype was recorded many times. The chain recombines TRBV20-1 with TRBJ2-4, with 9 nucleotides matching TRBD2. This CDR3 region has 15 residues. Germline CDR1 and CDR2: DFQATT and SNEGSKA (reference sequence). After removal of 5 bases from V and 8 bases from J, the junction contained 13 bases not matched to a gene. The CDR3, as DNA: TGCAGTGCTCGGGCTAGCGGGAAAGGGGATGACATTCAGTACTTC. It codes for CSARASGKGDDIQYF.

This clonotype was observed once. This rearrangement joins TRBV6-1 to TRBJ2-2, with 9 bases fitting TRBD1. Germline V gene data show CDR1 as MNHNS and CDR2 as SASEGT. The CDR3 runs to 15 residues. V lost 7 bases to trimming and J lost 4 bases; unmatched junction nucleotides: 7. The DNA of the CDR3 is TGTGCCAGCACCAGACAGGGGGTAAGCACCGGGGAGCTGTTTTTT. Amino acid sequence: CASTRQGVSTGELFF.

There are many counts of this clonotype. The CDR3 region is CSAPRGSLSRMDEQFF. The CDR3 nucleotides are TGCAGTGCCCCCCGCGGTTCATTAAGCAGGATGGATGAGCAGTTCTTC. This chain connects TRBV20-1 to TRBJ2-1; D not resolved. The germline CDR1 and CDR2 sequences are DFQATT and SNEGSKA (reference sequence). The CDR3 runs to 16 residues. V was shortened by 6 bases and J by 8 bases, with 26 bases between the two germline ends.

There are many counts of this clonotype. This CDR3 reads CASSHTGVNTEAFF. CDR3 sequence (DNA): TGTGCCAGCAGCCATACAGGGGTGAACACTGAAGCTTTCTTT. The J gene is TRBJ1-1, the V gene TRBV5-5, with 7 nucleotides matching TRBD1. The ends lost 4 bases at V and 0 bases at J; junction bases unmatched: 3. This CDR3 is built from 14 residues. Germline CDR1 and CDR2: SGHKS and YYEKEE (reference sequence).

This clonotype was seen ten or more times. The chain couples TRBV20-1 to TRBJ2-7; 10 bases align to TRBD2. Germline-derived CDR1 and CDR2 are DFQATT and SNEGSKA (reference sequence). Trimming took 6 bases from V and 2 from J; bases not matched to a gene: 16. The CDR3 runs 17 residues. The CDR3 DNA sequence: TGCAGTGCCCCGCCGCTAGCGGGAGACGTACCCGCCTACGAGCAGTACTTC. Translating gives CSAPPLAGDVPAYEQYF.

This clonotype was counted many times. This chain joins TRBV28 and TRBJ1-4; 7 bases fit TRBD1. There are 16 residues in the CDR3. Germline values: CDR1 MDHEN, CDR2 SYDVKM. Trimming removed 5 bases from V and 7 bases from J; junction bases left unmatched: 13. The CDR3 loop reads CASSLEFGTVREKLFF. The CDR3 nucleotides are TGTGCCAGCAGTCTTGAATTCGGGACAGTTCGTGAAAAACTGTTTTTT.

About this clonotype itself: A much larger clone lies one base from this, so it may be a read error. This CDR3 is CASSGTGNEKLFF. CDR3 bases: TGTGCCAGCAGCGGGACAGGGAATGAAAAACTGTTTTTT. The chain employs TRBV2 and TRBJ1-4; 9 bases map to TRBD1. The germline V gene encodes CDR1 SNHLY and CDR2 FYNNEI. The CDR3 sequence is 13 residues long. J gave up 5 bases and V 6 bases, and 1 base lay outside the gene matches.

The V call is TRBV3-1, the J call TRBJ1-6; D call uncertain. CDR3 length equals 13 residues. V was pared by 0 bases and J by 10 bases, with 7 bases between. Per the germline V gene, CDR1 is LGHDT and CDR2 is YNNKEL (reference sequence). The CDR3 here is CASSQEPGSPLHF. CDR3 nucleotides: TGTGCCAGCAGCCAAGAACCCGGGTCACCCCTCCACTTT. Full variable domain (missing parts from reference TRBV3-1 and TRBJ1-6): DTAVSQTPKYLVTQMGNDKSIKCEQNLGHDTMYWYKQDSKKFLKIMFSYNNKELIINETVPNRFSPKSPDKAHLNLHINSLELGDSAVYFCASSQEPGSPLHFGNGTRLTVT.

At least ten counts were recorded for this clonotype. This sequence joins TRBV2 and TRBJ2-7; TRBD2 matches at 9 bases. CDR1 SNHLY and CDR2 FYNNEI come from the germline V gene. This CDR3 has 14 residues. V shed 5 bases and J 2 bases; nucleotides not matched to a gene: 4. CDR3 protein: CASSLTSGTYEQYF. CDR3 bases: TGTGCCAGCAGTCTGACTAGCGGAACCTACGAGCAGTACTTC.

The table lists this clonotype with many counts. This chain connects TRBV10-3 to TRBJ2-7; D is possibly TRBD1 or TRBD2 (5 bases each). Germline V gives CDR1 ENHRY, CDR2 SYGVKD. V was pared by 6 bases and J by 6 bases, with 18 bases between. CDR3 size: 14 residues. In DNA form, the CDR3 reads TGTGCCATCAGACCGGGGCCGTGGCGGATCGAGCAGTACTTC. It is translated as CAIRPGPWRIEQYF.

The sample holds many counts of this clonotype. J is TRBJ2-1 and V is TRBV12-3 or TRBV12-4, with 14 positions matching TRBD2. With V trimmed by 5 bases and J by 0 bases, 9 bases remained unmatched. This CDR3 contains 19 residues. The DNA for the CDR3 is TGTGCCAGCAGTCAGACTAGCGGGAGGGGGCCCAGCTCCTACAATGAGCAGTTCTTC. Translation: CASSQTSGRGPSSYNEQFF.